Shown below are 20 T cell receptor beta chains from a single sample sequenced in a study of T-cell memory formation after mild COVID-19. TCRdb passed the 5' RACE reads through MiXCR, listing each CDR3 protein once. The data hold about 190,000 distinct CDR3 sequences, with about 18% observed a single time. Sequenced input: PBMCs or a T cell subset sorted from them (not recorded which). Source of these receptors: an adult woman who had mild COVID-19 (a few samples of this study predate the infection). Cell type and time point are not known.

The V call is TRBV6-5, the J call TRBJ2-6; D call uncertain. From germline, CDR1 is MNHEY and CDR2 SVGAGI. V was cut by 2 bases and J by 0 bases, with 5 bases left in between. There are 15 residues in the CDR3. Here the CDR3 reads CASSYAPSGANVLTF. The CDR3 bases are TGTGCCAGCAGTTACGCCCCCTCTGGGGCCAACGTCCTGACTTTC.

At least ten counts were recorded for this clonotype. The V call is TRBV5-1, the J call TRBJ2-1; no reliable D call. The CDR3 sequence is 15 residues long. CDR1 is SGHRS and CDR2 is YFSETQ in the germline V gene. Trimming left V 1 base short and J 1 base short, with 9 bases between. The CDR3 coding sequence is TGCGCCAGCAGCTTGTCGATCCAGTCCTACAATGAGCAGTTCTTC. Translating gives CASSLSIQSYNEQFF.

V usage is TRBV9 and J usage is TRBJ2-3; 10 bases are a match to TRBD1. The V gene's germline CDR1 is SGDLS and CDR2 YYNGEE. The CDR3 length is 16 residues. The V and J ends lost 2 bases and 4 bases, in that order; junction bases with no gene match: 7. CDR3 nucleotide sequence: TGTGCCAGCAGCGTCGCTCCGGGACAGGGGTCAGATACGCAGTATTTT. Encoded protein: CASSVAPGQGSDTQYF.

This clonotype was observed at least ten times. This chain connects TRBV9 to TRBJ1-6, with 8 positions matching TRBD1. V gave up 3 bases and J gave up 7 bases; unmatched junction bases: 6. Germline assignment: CDR1 SGDLS and CDR2 YYNGEE. The CDR3 is made up of 15 amino acids. CDR3 in DNA: TGTGCCAGCAGCGCCCGGACAGGGTTGAATTCACCCCTCCACTTT. Encoded protein: CASSARTGLNSPLHF.

This clonotype was counted at least ten times. The V gene is TRBV24-1, the J gene TRBJ2-1, with 8 bases matching TRBD1. V shed 5 bases, J shed 7 bases, and the junction held 9 bases outside the gene matches. This CDR3 has 15 residues. The germline CDR1 and CDR2 sequences are KGHDR and SFDVKD. The CDR3 DNA is TGTGCCACCAGTGTTAGGACAGGGTTCCGGAATGAGCAGTTCTTC. Translating it yields CATSVRTGFRNEQFF.

The chain couples TRBV19 to TRBJ1-2; perhaps TRBD1 as D (5 bases). V shed 4 bases and J shed 2 bases, with 17 bases lying between them. CDR1 and CDR2 (germline): LNHDA, SQIVND (reference sequence). This CDR3 contains 16 residues. CDR3 nucleotides: TGTGCCAGTAGTAGTAAACTGGCAGGGACGAACTATGGCTACACCTTC. Protein sequence: CASSSKLAGTNYGYTF.

The genes are TRBV18 and TRBJ2-2; D uncertain. Trimming cost V 4 bases and J 4 bases, with 10 bases left between them. Germline-derived CDR1 and CDR2 are KGHSH and LQKENI. The CDR3 contains 14 residues. CDR3 residues: CASSLQVPTGELFF. The CDR3 bases are TGTGCCAGCTCACTGCAGGTTCCCACCGGGGAGCTGTTTTTT. The whole variable domain, filled in from reference TRBV18 and TRBJ2-2, reads NAGVMQNPRHLVRRRGQEARLRCSPMKGHSHVYWYRQLPEEGLKFMVYLQKENIIDESGMPKERFSAEFPKEGPSILRIQQVVRGDSAAYFCASSLQVPTGELFFGEGSRLTVL.

This clonotype was detected many times. The chain combines TRBV29-1 with TRBJ1-1, with 7 nucleotides matching TRBD1. The CDR3 contains 12 residues. The germline gives CDR1 SQVTM, CDR2 ANQGSEA. The J segment lost 6 bases and the V segment lost 7 bases, leaving 8 bases of the junction unmatched. The CDR3 DNA is TGCAGCGCCTCCAGGGGGAGGGCTGAAGCTTTCTTT. Its protein is CSASRGRAEAFF.

This clonotype was counted only a few times. The V call is TRBV24-1, the J call TRBJ2-2; D may be TRBD2 (6 bases). Germline V lookup: CDR1 KGHDR, CDR2 SFDVKD. Trimming took off 0 bases at V and 4 bases at J, with 8 bases between the two ends. This CDR3 contains 15 residues. CDR3 amino acids: CATSDLQGGTGELFF. The CDR3 DNA follows: TGTGCCACCAGTGATTTGCAGGGAGGCACCGGGGAGCTGTTTTTT.

This clonotype occurred a few times. The genes are TRBV30 and TRBJ2-5; possible D gene TRBD2, 6 bases. The CDR3 has 15 residues. V dropped 6 bases and J dropped 2 bases, with 19 bases sitting between them. Germline V gene lookup returns CDR1 GTSNPN and CDR2 SVGIG (reference sequence). In DNA, the CDR3 is TGTGCCTGTACTCGCCGGGGACTGGAACAAGAGACCCAGTACTTC. Translated: CACTRRGLEQETQYF.

This chain links TRBV12-3 or TRBV12-4 with TRBJ2-1, with 12 bases that match TRBD2. J was trimmed by 10 bases and V by 3 bases; bases with no gene match: 7. The CDR3 has 15 residues. The chain's CDR3 is CASSLSTSGRREQFF. CDR3 bases: TGTGCCAGCAGTTTGAGTACTAGCGGGAGGAGGGAGCAGTTCTTC.

This chain joins TRBV27 and TRBJ2-7; the D gene is possibly TRBD1 (5 bases). CDR1 MNHEY and CDR2 SMNVEV come from the germline V gene (reference sequence). V lost 2 bases, J lost 2 bases, and 10 bases lay in between. CDR3 length: 14 residues. The DNA of the CDR3 is TGTGCCAGCAGTTTAATCCAGGGTACCTACGAGCAGTACTTC. It specifies CASSLIQGTYEQYF.

This chain links TRBV20-1 with TRBJ1-5, with unresolved D. Germline CDR1 reads DFQATT; CDR2 reads SNEGSKA (reference sequence). Between the trimmed V and J ends, which lost 0 bases and 0 bases, there was a span of 12 bases. The CDR3 length is 16 residues. CDR3 residues: CSARDRRQSSNQPQHF. The DNA of the CDR3 is TGCAGTGCTAGAGATCGGAGGCAAAGTAGCAATCAGCCCCAGCATTTT.

This clonotype appeared a few times. V and J are TRBV7-2 and TRBJ2-3; D ambiguous. CDR1 SGHTA and CDR2 FQGNSA come from the germline V gene. Trimming left V 2 bases short and J 4 bases short, with 7 bases between. CDR3 length: 13 residues. Written as DNA, the CDR3 is TGTGCCAGCAGCTTATTAGCCCCAGATACGCAGTATTTT. This sequence encodes CASSLLAPDTQYF.

Only a few counts were recorded for this clonotype. The rearrangement uses TRBV12-3 or TRBV12-4 and TRBJ1-2, with D possibly being TRBD1 (6 bases). Trimming took 6 bases from V and 13 from J, leaving 15 bases between them. The CDR3 extends over 11 amino acids. The CDR3 reads CASSRTGFSTF. The CDR3 region has the DNA TGTGCCAGCAGCCGAACAGGGTTTTCCACCTTC.

V is TRBV30 and J is TRBJ1-5, with 8 nucleotides matching TRBD1. This CDR3 spans 14 amino acids. Germline CDR1 and CDR2: GTSNPN and SVGIG (reference sequence). CDR3 coding DNA: TGTGTCATGAAGGACAGGGAAAGCAATCAGCCCCAGCATTTT. Translation gives CVMKDRESNQPQHF.

This clonotype was observed a few times. The rearrangement joins TRBV9 to TRBJ1-1; D is possibly TRBD1 (5 bases). This CDR3 spans 16 amino acids. Trimming shortened V by 3 bases and J by 5 bases, and 20 bases separated the two germline ends. Germline CDR1 reads SGDLS; CDR2 reads YYNGEE. The DNA of the CDR3 is TGTGCCAGCAGCGAAAGGGTTGGGGCAGGGAGAACTGAAGCTTTCTTT. It translates to CASSERVGAGRTEAFF.

V is TRBV12-3 or TRBV12-4 and J is TRBJ2-7; 10 positions match TRBD1. After removal of 6 bases from V and 12 bases from J, the junction contained 8 bases not matched to a gene. CDR3 length: 12 amino acids. This CDR3 reads CASSQGQGWLYF. In DNA form, the CDR3 reads TGTGCCAGCAGCCAGGGACAGGGGTGGTTGTACTTC.

Only a few counts were recorded for this clonotype. The chain employs TRBV12-3 or TRBV12-4 and TRBJ2-1; 11 bases align to TRBD2. The CDR3 spans 14 residues. After removal of 5 bases from V and 13 bases from J, the junction contained 10 bases not matched to a gene. The chain's CDR3 is CASSRLSSGGSQFF. CDR3 nucleotide sequence: TGTGCCAGCAGTCGACTCTCTAGCGGGGGGTCTCAGTTCTTC.

The J gene is TRBJ1-5, the V gene TRBV12-3 or TRBV12-4, with a weak D call TRBD1 (5 bases). V shed 0 bases and J shed 5 bases, with 11 bases lying between them. This CDR3 has 15 residues. In nucleotides, the CDR3 is TGTGCCAGCAGTTTAGCCTCCGGGGGTTATCAGCCCCAGCATTTT. It specifies CASSLASGGYQPQHF.